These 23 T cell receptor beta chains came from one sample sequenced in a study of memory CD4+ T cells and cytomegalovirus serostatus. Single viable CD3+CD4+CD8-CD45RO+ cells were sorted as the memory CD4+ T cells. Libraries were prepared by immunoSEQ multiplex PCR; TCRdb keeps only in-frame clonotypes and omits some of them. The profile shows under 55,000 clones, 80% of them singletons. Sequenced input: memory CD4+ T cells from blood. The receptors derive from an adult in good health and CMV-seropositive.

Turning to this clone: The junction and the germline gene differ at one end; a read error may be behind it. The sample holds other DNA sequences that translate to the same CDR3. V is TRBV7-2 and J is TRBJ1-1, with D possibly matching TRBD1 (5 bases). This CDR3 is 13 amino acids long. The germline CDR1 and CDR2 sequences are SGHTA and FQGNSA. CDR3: CASSPTVNTEAFF. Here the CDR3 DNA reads TGTGCCAGCAGCCCGACAGTGAACACTGAGGCTTTCTTT.

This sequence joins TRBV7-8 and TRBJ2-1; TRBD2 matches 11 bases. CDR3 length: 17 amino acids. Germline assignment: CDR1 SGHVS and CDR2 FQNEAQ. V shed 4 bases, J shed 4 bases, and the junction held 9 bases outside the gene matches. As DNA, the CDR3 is TGTGCCAGCAGCTCCCAGGGGCTAGCGGGGGGATACAATGAGCAGTTCTTC. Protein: CASSSQGLAGGYNEQFF.

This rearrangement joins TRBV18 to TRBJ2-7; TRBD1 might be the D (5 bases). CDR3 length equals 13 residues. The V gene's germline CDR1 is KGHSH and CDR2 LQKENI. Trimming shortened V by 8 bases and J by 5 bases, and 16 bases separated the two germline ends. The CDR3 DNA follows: TGTGCCAGCGTCCCCAGGGAAACGGACGAGCAGTACTTC. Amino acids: CASVPRETDEQYF. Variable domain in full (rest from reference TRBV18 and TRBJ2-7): NAGVMQNPRHLVRRRGQEARLRCSPMKGHSHVYWYRQLPEEGLKFMVYLQKENIIDESGMPKERFSAEFPKEGPSILRIQQVVRGDSAAYFCASVPRETDEQYFGPGTRLTVT.

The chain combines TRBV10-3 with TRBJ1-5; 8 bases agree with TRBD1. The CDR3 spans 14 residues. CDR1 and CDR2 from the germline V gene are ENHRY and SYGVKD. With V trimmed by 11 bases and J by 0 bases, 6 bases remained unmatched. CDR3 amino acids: CAVTGDDSNQPQHF. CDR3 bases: TGTGCCGTGACAGGGGACGATAGCAATCAGCCCCAGCATTTT.

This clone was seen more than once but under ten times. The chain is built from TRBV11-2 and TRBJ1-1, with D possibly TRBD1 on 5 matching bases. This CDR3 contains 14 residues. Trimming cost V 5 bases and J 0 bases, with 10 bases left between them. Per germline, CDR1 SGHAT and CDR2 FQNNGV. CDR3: CASSRATVNTEAFF. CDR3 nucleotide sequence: TGTGCCAGCAGCCGGGCGACAGTGAACACTGAAGCTTTCTTT.

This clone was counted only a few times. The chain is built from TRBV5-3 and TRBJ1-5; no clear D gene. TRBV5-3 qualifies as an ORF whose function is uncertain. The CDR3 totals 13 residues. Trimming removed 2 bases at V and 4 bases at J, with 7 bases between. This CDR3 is CARSFSLNQPQHF. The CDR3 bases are TGTGCCAGAAGCTTCTCCTTGAATCAGCCCCAGCATTTT.

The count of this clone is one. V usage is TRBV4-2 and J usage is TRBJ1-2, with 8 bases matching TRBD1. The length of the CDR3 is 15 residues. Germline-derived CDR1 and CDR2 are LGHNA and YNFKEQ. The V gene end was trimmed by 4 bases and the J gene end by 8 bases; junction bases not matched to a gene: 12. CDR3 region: CASSRKDRALMGYTF. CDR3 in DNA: TGTGCCAGCAGCCGGAAGGACAGGGCCCTTATGGGCTACACCTTC.

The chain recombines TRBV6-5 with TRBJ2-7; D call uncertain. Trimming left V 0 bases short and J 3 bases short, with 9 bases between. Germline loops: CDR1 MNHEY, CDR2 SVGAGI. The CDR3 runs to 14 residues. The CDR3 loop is CASSYSIAGYEQYF. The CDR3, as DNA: TGTGCCAGCAGTTACTCGATAGCAGGCTACGAGCAGTACTTC.

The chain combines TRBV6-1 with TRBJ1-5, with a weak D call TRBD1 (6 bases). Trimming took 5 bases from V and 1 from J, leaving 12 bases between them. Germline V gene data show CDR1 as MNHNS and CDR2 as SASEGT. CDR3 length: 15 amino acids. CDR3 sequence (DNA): TGTGCCAGCAGTTTTTTGACAGGAAGCAATCAGCCCCAGCATTTT. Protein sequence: CASSFLTGSNQPQHF.

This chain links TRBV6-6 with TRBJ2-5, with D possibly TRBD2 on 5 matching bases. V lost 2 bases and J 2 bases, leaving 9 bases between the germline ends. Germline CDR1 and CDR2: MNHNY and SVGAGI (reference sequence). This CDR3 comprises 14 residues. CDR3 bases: TGTGCCAGCAGTTACCGTCGGGAACAAGAGACCCAGTACTTC. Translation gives CASSYRREQETQYF.

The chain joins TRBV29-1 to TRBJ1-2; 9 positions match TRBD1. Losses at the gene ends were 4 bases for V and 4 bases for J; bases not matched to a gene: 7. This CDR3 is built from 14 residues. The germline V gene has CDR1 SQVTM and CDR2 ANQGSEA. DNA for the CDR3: TGCAGCGTTGCTTCCGGGACAGGGATCTATGGCTACACCTTC. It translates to CSVASGTGIYGYTF.

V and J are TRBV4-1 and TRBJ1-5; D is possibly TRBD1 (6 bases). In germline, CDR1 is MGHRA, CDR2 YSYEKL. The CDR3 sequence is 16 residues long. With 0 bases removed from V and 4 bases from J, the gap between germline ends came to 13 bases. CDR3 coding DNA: TGCGCCAGCAGCCAAGATACGGACAGTTTGAATCAGCCCCAGCATTTT. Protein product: CASSQDTDSLNQPQHF.

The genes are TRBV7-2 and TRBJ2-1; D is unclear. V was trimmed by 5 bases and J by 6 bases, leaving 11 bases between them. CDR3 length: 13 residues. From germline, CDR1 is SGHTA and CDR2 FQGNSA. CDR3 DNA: TGTGCCAGCAGCCCCTATTTGAGCAATGAGCAGTTCTTC. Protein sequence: CASSPYLSNEQFF.

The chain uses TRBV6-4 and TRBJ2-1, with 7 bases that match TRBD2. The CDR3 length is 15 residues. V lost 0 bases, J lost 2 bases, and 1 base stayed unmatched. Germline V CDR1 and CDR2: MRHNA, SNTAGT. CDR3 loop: CASSDSGGAYNEQFF. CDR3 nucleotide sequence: TGTGCCAGCAGTGACTCGGGGGGGGCCTACAATGAGCAGTTCTTC.

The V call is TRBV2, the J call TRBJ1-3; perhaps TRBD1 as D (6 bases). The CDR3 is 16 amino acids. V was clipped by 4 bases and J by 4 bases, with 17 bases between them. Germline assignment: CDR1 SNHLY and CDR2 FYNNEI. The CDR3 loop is CASSADGTLKGNTIYF. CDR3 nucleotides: TGTGCCAGCAGTGCCGATGGGACATTGAAGGGAAACACCATATATTTT.

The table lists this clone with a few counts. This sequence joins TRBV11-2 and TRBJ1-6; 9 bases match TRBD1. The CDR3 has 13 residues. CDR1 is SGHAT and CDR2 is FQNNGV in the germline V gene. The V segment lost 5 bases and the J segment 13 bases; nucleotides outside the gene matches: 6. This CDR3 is CASSPGTGTPLHF. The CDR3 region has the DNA TGTGCCAGCAGCCCCGGGACAGGGACCCCCCTCCACTTT. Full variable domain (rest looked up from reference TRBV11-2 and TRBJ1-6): EAGVAQSPRYKIIEKRQSVAFWCNPISGHATLYWYQQILGQGPKLLIQFQNNGVVDDSQLPKDRFSAERLKGVDSTLKIQPAKLEDSAVYLCASSPGTGTPLHFGNGTRLTVT.

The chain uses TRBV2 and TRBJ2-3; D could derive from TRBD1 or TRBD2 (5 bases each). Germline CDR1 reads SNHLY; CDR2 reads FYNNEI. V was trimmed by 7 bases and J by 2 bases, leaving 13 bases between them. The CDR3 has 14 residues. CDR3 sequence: CASNPGAITDTQYF. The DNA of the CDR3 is TGTGCCAGCAACCCCGGGGCTATCACAGATACGCAGTATTTT.

CDR3 in DNA: TGTGCCAGCAGTTTAAACAGGTACGAGCAGTACTTC. Translating gives CASSLNRYEQYF. The V gene is TRBV28, the J gene TRBJ2-7; D is perhaps TRBD1 (5 bases). The CDR3 is made up of 12 amino acids. Germline V gene sequence: CDR1 MDHEN, CDR2 SYDVKM. Trimming shortened V by 2 bases and J by 4 bases, and 6 bases separated the two germline ends.

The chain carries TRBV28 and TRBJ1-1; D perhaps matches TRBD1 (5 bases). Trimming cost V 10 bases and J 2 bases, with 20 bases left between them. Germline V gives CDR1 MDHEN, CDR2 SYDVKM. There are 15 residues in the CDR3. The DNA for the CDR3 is TGTGCCACCCGGAGGCAGGGCGCCCTTAACACTGAAGCTTTCTTT. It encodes CATRRQGALNTEAFF.

CDR3 region: CASSHQAGRRQTQYF. DNA of the CDR3: TGTGCCAGCAGCCACCAGGCGGGACGACGTCAGACCCAGTACTTC. The V gene is TRBV14, the J gene TRBJ2-5; D possibly corresponds to TRBD2 (6 bases). Trimming took off 3 bases at V and 6 bases at J, with 17 bases between the two ends. The CDR3 contains 15 residues. Germline V gene sequence: CDR1 SGHDN, CDR2 FVKESK.

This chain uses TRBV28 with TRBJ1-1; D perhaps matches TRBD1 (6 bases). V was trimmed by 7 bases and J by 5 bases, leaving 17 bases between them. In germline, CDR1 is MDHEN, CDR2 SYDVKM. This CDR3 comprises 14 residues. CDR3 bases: TGTGCCAGCACCGAGACAGGTCGTCGGACTGAAGCTTTCTTT. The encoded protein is CASTETGRRTEAFF.

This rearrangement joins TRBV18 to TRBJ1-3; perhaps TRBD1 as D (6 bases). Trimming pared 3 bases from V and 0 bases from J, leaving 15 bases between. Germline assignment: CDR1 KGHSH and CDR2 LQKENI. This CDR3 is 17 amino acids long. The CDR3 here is CASSPQGRGGSGNTIYF. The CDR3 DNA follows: TGTGCCAGCTCACCCCAGGGCAGGGGAGGCTCTGGAAACACCATATATTTT.

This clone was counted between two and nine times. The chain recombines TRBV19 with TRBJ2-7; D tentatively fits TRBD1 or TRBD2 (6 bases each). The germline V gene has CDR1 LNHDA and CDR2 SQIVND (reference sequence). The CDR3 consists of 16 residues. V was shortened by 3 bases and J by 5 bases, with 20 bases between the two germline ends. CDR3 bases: TGTGCCAGTAGTATGCCGTTCGGGGGCCCGGAGGACGAGCAGTACTTC. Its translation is CASSMPFGGPEDEQYF.